One and the same sample provided the 19 T cell receptor beta chains below, sequenced in a study of blood T cell repertoires in COVID-19. Here immunoSEQ multiplex PCR was the method, and the copy in TCRdb shows in-frame clones only, minus some. The data contain about 160,000 clones, around 83% of them singletons. The source material was peripheral blood. The receptors were sampled from a man in his forties or fifties with acute or convalescent COVID-19.

This clone was seen only a few times. V and J are TRBV5-4 and TRBJ2-7, with 8 positions matching TRBD2. V lost 4 bases, J lost 0 bases, and 15 bases stayed unmatched. The CDR3 has 18 residues. Germline CDR1 is SGHNT and CDR2 is YYREEE (reference sequence). Here the CDR3 reads CASSPGTRRPDSSYEQYF. CDR3 DNA sequence: TGTGCCAGCAGCCCCGGGACTAGGAGGCCCGATAGCTCCTACGAGCAGTACTTC.

V is TRBV2 and J is TRBJ1-2, with D perhaps matching TRBD1 (5 bases). CDR1 and CDR2 from the germline V gene are SNHLY and FYNNEI. The CDR3 totals 13 residues. With 4 bases removed from V and 6 bases from J, the gap between germline ends came to 12 bases. The CDR3 DNA sequence: TGTGCCAGCAGTGTAGGGGCTTATGATGGCTACACCTTC. Translating gives CASSVGAYDGYTF.

The V call is TRBV3-1 (or the pseudogene TRBV3-2), the J call TRBJ1-6; TRBD1 matches 9 bases. V lost 5 bases to trimming and J lost 9 bases; unmatched junction nucleotides: 11. This CDR3 is 16 amino acids long. In germline, CDR1 is LGHDT, CDR2 YNNKEL (reference sequence). The CDR3 DNA sequence: TGTGCCAGCAGCTTAGACTTGGGACAGGGTTTTTCACCCCTCCACTTT. This sequence encodes CASSLDLGQGFSPLHF.

CDR3 protein: CASKNSGGARQETQYF. CDR3 DNA: TGTGCCAGCAAGAATAGCGGGGGGGCTCGGCAAGAGACCCAGTACTTC. The chain has TRBV28 and TRBJ2-5; 11 bases fit TRBD2. This CDR3 contains 16 residues. Per the germline V gene, CDR1 is MDHEN and CDR2 is SYDVKM. J was trimmed by 2 bases and V by 7 bases; bases with no gene match: 9.

This clone was detected only once. J is TRBJ1-6 and V is TRBV7-9; 7 bases are shared with TRBD1. V was clipped by 6 bases and J by 8 bases; unmatched bases: 7. The CDR3 spans 14 residues. CDR1 and CDR2 (germline): SEHNR, FQNEAQ (reference sequence). The CDR3 spells CASSRTGADSPLHF. CDR3 DNA sequence: TGTGCCAGCAGTCGAACAGGGGCAGATTCACCCCTCCACTTT.

The chain uses TRBV9 and TRBJ2-7; a weak D match, TRBD2 (6 bases). Germline assignment: CDR1 SGDLS and CDR2 YYNGEE. The CDR3 has 15 amino acids. V lost 0 bases to trimming and J lost 6 bases, with 16 bases between them. The CDR3 loop reads CASSVDTSSKGEQYF. In nucleotides, the CDR3 is TGTGCCAGCAGCGTAGATACTAGCTCTAAGGGCGAGCAGTACTTC.

The chain joins TRBV4-1 to TRBJ2-1; 11 nucleotides agree with TRBD2. The CDR3 spans 18 residues. J was trimmed by 0 bases and V by 5 bases; bases with no gene match: 9. Germline loops: CDR1 MGHRA, CDR2 YSYEKL. CDR3 amino acids: CASSGLAGGQSSYNEQFF. In nucleotides, the CDR3 is TGCGCCAGCAGCGGGCTAGCGGGGGGCCAGAGCTCCTACAATGAGCAGTTCTTC.

The rearrangement uses TRBV5-1 and TRBJ1-2; D is possibly TRBD1 (6 bases). The V end was cut by 6 bases, the J end by 7 bases, with 22 bases between. This CDR3 is built from 15 residues. Germline V lookup: CDR1 SGHRS, CDR2 YFSETQ. The CDR3 loop reads CASTSVWGLGVGYTF. CDR3 in DNA: TGCGCCAGCACCTCTGTTTGGGGGCTCGGGGTTGGCTACACCTTC.

The V call is TRBV19, the J call TRBJ1-5, with TRBD1 as a possible D gene (6 bases). The CDR3 sequence is 16 residues long. The germline CDR1 and CDR2 sequences are LNHDA and SQIVND (reference sequence). The ends were cut back, 4 bases at V and 0 bases at J, with 13 bases in the middle. CDR3 bases: TGTGCCAGTAGTACCTACAGGGACTATAGCAATCAGCCCCAGCATTTT. Protein: CASSTYRDYSNQPQHF.

The gene calls are TRBV23-1 and TRBJ2-3; 12 bases are a match to TRBD2. TRBV23-1 is reported as an ORF; its role is uncertain. With V trimmed by 6 bases and J by 4 bases, 8 bases remained unmatched. The CDR3 is made up of 16 amino acids. The CDR3 DNA follows: TGCGCCAGCAGGGGCCTACTAGCGGGGGGCTCAGATACGCAGTATTTT. This translates into CASRGLLAGGSDTQYF.

This chain joins TRBV10-1 and TRBJ2-7; possible D gene TRBD1, 6 bases. Germline CDR1 reads WNHNN; CDR2 reads SYGVQD (reference sequence). This CDR3 has 13 residues. V dropped 4 bases and J dropped 6 bases, with 13 bases sitting between them. CDR3 residues: CASSANRVGEQYF. CDR3 coding DNA: TGCGCCAGCAGTGCTAACAGGGTGGGCGAGCAGTACTTC.

The chain uses TRBV6-1 and TRBJ1-2; perhaps TRBD1 as D (5 bases). V shed 3 bases and J shed 8 bases, with 13 bases lying between them. Germline V CDR1 and CDR2: MNHNS, SASEGT. The CDR3 consists of 13 residues. For the CDR3, the DNA is TGTGCCAGCAGTGATTTAGGGGCTATCGGCTACACCTTC. It translates to CASSDLGAIGYTF.

The V and J genes are TRBV7-2 and TRBJ1-1, with a weak D call TRBD1 (5 bases). The CDR3 has 17 residues. V was trimmed by 4 bases and J by 0 bases, leaving 18 bases between them. Germline CDR1 is SGHTA and CDR2 is FQGNSA. CDR3 in amino acids: CASSSLSRGGVNTEAFF. DNA of the CDR3: TGTGCCAGCAGCTCCCTATCGAGGGGCGGGGTGAACACTGAAGCTTTCTTT.

V usage is TRBV6-2 or TRBV6-3 and J usage is TRBJ2-1, with 7 bases lining up with TRBD1. Germline trimming cut 5 bases from V and 10 bases from J; bases unmatched to any gene: 14. The CDR3 has 15 amino acids. Germline V lookup: CDR1 MNHEY, CDR2 SVGEGT. The CDR3 is CASSPPMDRLREQFF. CDR3 bases: TGTGCCAGCAGTCCCCCCATGGACAGGTTAAGGGAGCAGTTCTTC.

This clone was seen just once. J is TRBJ1-1 and V is TRBV29-1; D gene unclear. V was pared by 5 bases and J by 4 bases, with 11 bases between. Germline V gene sequence: CDR1 SQVTM, CDR2 ANQGSEA. This CDR3 comprises 12 residues. The CDR3 DNA sequence: TGCAGCGTTAGTACGACGGGCACTGAAGCTTTCTTT. Translating it yields CSVSTTGTEAFF.

This chain uses TRBV5-4 with TRBJ2-1; TRBD2 matches at 11 bases. V shed 2 bases and J 2 bases; nucleotides not matched to a gene: 0. Germline CDR1 is SGHNT and CDR2 is YYREEE (reference sequence). CDR3 length: 15 amino acids. CDR3 residues: CASSFSGGAYNEQFF. The CDR3 coding sequence is TGTGCCAGCAGCTTTAGCGGGGGGGCCTACAATGAGCAGTTCTTC.

As regards this clone: This sample includes further DNA sequences coding for the same CDR3. V is TRBV4-2 and J is TRBJ1-3, with D hard to call. The CDR3 has 16 amino acids. Trimming took 0 bases from V and 0 from J, leaving 9 bases between them. The germline CDR1 and CDR2 sequences are LGHNA and YNFKEQ. The CDR3 sequence: CASSQEAGASGNTIYF. The CDR3 bases are TGTGCCAGCAGCCAAGAGGCAGGCGCCTCTGGAAACACCATATATTTT.

J is TRBJ1-6 and V is TRBV6-5; D is uncertain. V lost 2 bases to trimming and J lost 4 bases, with 9 bases between them. The germline V gene has CDR1 MNHEY and CDR2 SVGAGI. CDR3 length equals 15 residues. The CDR3 DNA reads TGTGCCAGCAGTTACCGTGGCAGTTATAATTCACCCCTCCACTTT. Protein: CASSYRGSYNSPLHF.

J is TRBJ2-7 and V is TRBV5-5; D remains unclear. The CDR3 is made up of 13 amino acids. Germline CDR1 is SGHKS and CDR2 is YYEKEE (reference sequence). V was trimmed by 2 bases and J by 3 bases, leaving 9 bases between them. Here the CDR3 reads CASSFGYSYEQYF. Written as DNA, the CDR3 is TGTGCCAGCAGCTTCGGCTACAGCTACGAGCAGTACTTC.